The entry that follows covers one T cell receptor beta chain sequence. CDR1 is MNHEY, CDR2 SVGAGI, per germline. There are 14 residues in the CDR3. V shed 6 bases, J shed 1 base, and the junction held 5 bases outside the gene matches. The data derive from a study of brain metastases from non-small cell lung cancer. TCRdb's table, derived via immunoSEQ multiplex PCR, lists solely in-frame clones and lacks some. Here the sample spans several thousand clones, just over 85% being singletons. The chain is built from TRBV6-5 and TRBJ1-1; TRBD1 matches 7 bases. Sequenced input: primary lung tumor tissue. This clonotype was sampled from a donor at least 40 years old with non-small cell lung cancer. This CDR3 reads CASSRDSKNTEAFF. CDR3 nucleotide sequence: TGTGCCAGCAGCCGGGACAGCAAGAACACTGAAGCTTTCTTT.